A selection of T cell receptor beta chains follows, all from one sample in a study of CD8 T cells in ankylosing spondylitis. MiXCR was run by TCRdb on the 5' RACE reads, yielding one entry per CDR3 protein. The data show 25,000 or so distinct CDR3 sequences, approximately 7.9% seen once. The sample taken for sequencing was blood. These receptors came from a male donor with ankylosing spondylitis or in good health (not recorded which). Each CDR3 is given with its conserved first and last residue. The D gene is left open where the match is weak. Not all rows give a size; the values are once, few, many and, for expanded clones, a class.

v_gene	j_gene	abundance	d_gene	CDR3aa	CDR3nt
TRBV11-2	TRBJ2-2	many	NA	CASSLQPNTGELFF	TGTGCCAGCAGCTTACAACCAAATACCGGGGAGCTGTTTTTT
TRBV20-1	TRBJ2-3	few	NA	CSASLLSSLTDTQYF	TGCAGTGCTAGTTTGCTTTCAAGCCTCACAGATACGCAGTATTTT
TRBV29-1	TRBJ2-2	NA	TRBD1	CSVERDRGRPGELFF	TGCAGCGTTGAAAGGGACAGGGGACGGCCCGGGGAGCTGTTTTTT
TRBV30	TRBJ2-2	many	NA	CSIGELFF	TGCTCTATCGGGGAGCTGTTTTTT
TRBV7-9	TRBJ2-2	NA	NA	CASSQPGPELFF	TGTGCCAGCAGCCAGCCAGGGCCTGAGCTGTTTTTT
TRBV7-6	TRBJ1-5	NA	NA	CASSRTVGNQPQHF	TGTGCCAGCAGCCGGACAGTTGGCAATCAGCCCCAGCATTTT
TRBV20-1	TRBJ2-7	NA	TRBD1	CSARSGQAWGYEQYF	TGCAGTGCTCGATCAGGACAGGCTTGGGGGTACGAGCAGTACTTC
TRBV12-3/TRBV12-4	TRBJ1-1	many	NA	CASSFGKREAFF	TGTGCCAGCAGTTTCGGGAAGAGGGAAGCTTTCTTT
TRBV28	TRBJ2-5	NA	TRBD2	CASKSGLSKETQYF	TGTGCCAGCAAATCGGGACTATCGAAAGAGACCCAGTACTTC
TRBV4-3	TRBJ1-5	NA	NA	CASSYSGDQPQHF	TGCGCCAGCAGCTATAGTGGAGATCAGCCCCAGCATTTT
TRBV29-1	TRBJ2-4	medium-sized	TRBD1	CSADRGTLAKNIQYF	TGCAGCGCCGACAGGGGTACCTTAGCCAAAAACATTCAGTACTTC
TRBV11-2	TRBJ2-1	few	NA	CASSFGNYNEQFF	TGTGCCAGCAGCTTCGGCAACTACAATGAGCAGTTCTTC
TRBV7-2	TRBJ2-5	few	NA	CASSANRETQYF	TGTGCCAGCAGCGCAAACCGAGAGACCCAGTACTTC
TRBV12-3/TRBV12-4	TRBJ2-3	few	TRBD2	CASSLRGAISTDTQYF	TGTGCCAGCAGTCTGCGGGGGGCCATTAGCACAGATACGCAGTATTTT
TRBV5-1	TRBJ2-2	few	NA	CASSSLGTGELFF	TGCGCCAGCAGCTCCTTGGGTACCGGGGAGCTGTTTTTT
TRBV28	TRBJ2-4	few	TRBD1	CASSLTGGPGLDIQYF	TGTGCCAGCAGTTTGACAGGGGGCCCAGGCTTGGACATTCAGTACTTC
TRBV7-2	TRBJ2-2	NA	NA	CASSAMGAGNTGELFF	TGTGCCAGCAGCGCCATGGGGGCGGGAAATACCGGGGAGCTGTTTTTT
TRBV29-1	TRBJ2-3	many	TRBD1	CSVVQGADTQYF	TGCAGCGTTGTACAGGGGGCAGATACGCAGTATTTT
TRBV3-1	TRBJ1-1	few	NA	CASSQVVNTEAFF	TGTGCCAGCAGCCAAGTCGTGAACACTGAAGCTTTCTTT
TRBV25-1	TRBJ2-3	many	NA	CASSDLTSTDTQYF	TGTGCCAGCAGTGACCTGACAAGCACAGATACGCAGTATTTT
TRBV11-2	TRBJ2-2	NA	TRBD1	CASSLRSRDRNTGELFF	TGTGCCAGCAGCCTCAGAAGCCGGGACAGAAACACCGGGGAGCTGTTTTTT
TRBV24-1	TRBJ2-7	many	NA	CATSDFWDPYEQYF	TGTGCCACCAGTGATTTTTGGGACCCCTACGAGCAGTACTTC
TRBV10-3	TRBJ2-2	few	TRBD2	CAISEGPSGGLTGELFF	TGTGCCATCAGTGAAGGCCCTAGCGGGGGTCTCACCGGGGAGCTGTTTTTT
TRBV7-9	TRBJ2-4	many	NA	CASSLRGGAKNIQYF	TGTGCCAGCAGCCTCAGGGGGGGAGCCAAAAACATTCAGTACTTC
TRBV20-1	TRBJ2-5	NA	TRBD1	CSAREGGQAETQYF	TGCAGTGCTAGAGAAGGGGGACAGGCTGAGACCCAGTACTTC
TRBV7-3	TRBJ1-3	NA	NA	CASSLREGDTIYF	TGTGCCAGCAGCTTGAGAGAAGGGGACACCATATATTTT
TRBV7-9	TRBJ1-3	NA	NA	CASSLAGIRNTIYF	TGTGCCAGCAGCTTAGCTGGGATAAGAAACACCATATATTTT
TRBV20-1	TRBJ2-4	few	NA	CSARGGLPGDIQYF	TGCAGTGCTAGGGGGGGACTCCCGGGGGACATTCAGTACTTC
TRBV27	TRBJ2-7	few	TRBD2	CASSPGGSSYEQYF	TGTGCCAGCAGTCCCGGGGGGAGCTCCTACGAGCAGTACTTC